This record concerns one T cell receptor (beta chain) sequence. Its target antigen remains unknown. There are no base qualities to consult, and no much larger clone falls within one base. Flow cytometry confirmed the purity of CD4+ and CD8+ cells that had been isolated by positive magnetic bead selection on an AutoMACS. A TCR V beta antibody panel was used in flow cytometry to screen first for clonal expansions, which were then characterized by TCRB deep sequencing of sorted CD8+ fractions. Peripheral blood mononuclear cells were isolated by Ficoll-Paque PLUS density gradient separation. Using Nucleospin Tissue or Tissue XS kits, DNA was extracted from CD4-enriched, CD8-enriched or PBMC samples, with quantification by a Qubit 2.0 fluorometer. Sequencing of TCRB CDR3 was done on genomic DNA with the immunoSEQ assay. From the authors' description of their analysis: Only a few patient CD8+ clones larger than 1% matched published virus-specific TCRB sequences when compared against them. The analyses included only productive TCRB rearrangements. Clonality was calculated as a Shannon entropy-based productive clonality index, and a clone was defined by a unique TCRB CDR3 sequence. Repertoire overlap between two samples was calculated from the template counts of each clone relative to total templates per sample. V-gene usage from TCRB sequencing and V-gene usage measured by flow cytometry were correlated (Spearman r of approximately 0.59). This immuneACCESS table, as held by TCRdb, lists in-frame sequences with V and J called but not all clones. Of the missing ones, under half trace to an unresolved V gene in checked studies; the others have no known cause. V, J and clone size reflect that table, while D and trimming were determined from the DNA. The sample data list 8,000 or so clones, and about 75% of these were observed just once. The ten most abundant clones make up about 40% of the sample.

The data originate from a study of somatic mutations in cytotoxic T cells in rheumatoid arthritis (dated by TCRdb to between 2016 and 2019). Context from the whole study: Peripheral blood (just under 31 ml EDTA) was collected from patients immediately after diagnosis and before any treatment began. Some V beta antibody-stained T-cell populations were flow-sorted on a FACSAria II or Sony SH800 at nearly 100% purity, and sorted V beta1+ cells also underwent TCRB sequencing. The study asked whether expanded CD8+ T-cell clones in newly diagnosed, untreated rheumatoid arthritis carry somatic mutations, and used TCRB deep sequencing to characterize clonality. A total of 55 to 75 rheumatoid arthritis patients and roughly 18 healthy controls underwent TCRB deep sequencing. The median ages of the patient and control groups were essentially identical.

General findings and caveats noted by the study authors: CD8+ clonality increased with age in patients (Spearman r=0.49) but not in healthy controls. In about an eighth of the roughly 60 patients the largest CD8+ clone exceeded 20% of CD8+ cells, and several identical CD8+ TCRB sequences were shared between blood and synovial fluid. There was no significant difference in CD8+ T-cell clonality between rheumatoid arthritis patients and age-matched healthy controls. Viral specificity could not be ruled out by absence from virus-specific databases, and the antigen targets of the expanded CD8+ clones remained unknown.

The sequenced sample was CD8+ T cells sorted from blood. This receptor was obtained from an adult with rheumatoid arthritis.

In nucleotides, the sequence is TGTGCCAGCAGCTCCTCTAGCGGGGGGGCCTACGAGCAGTACTTC. It translates as CASSSSSGGAYEQYF. The rearranged segments are TRBV7-6 and TRBJ2-7, with TRBD2 matching 12 junction bases. Per the germline V gene, SGHVS is the CDR1 and FNYEAQ is the CDR2. V is trimmed back by 4 bases and J by 2 bases, and the junction contains 3 bases that no gene match accounts for. CDR3 length: 15 amino acids, cysteine to phenylalanine. Solely the CDR3 DNA is kept, with 45 bases framed from the first base.